These 11 T cell receptor beta chains came from one sample sequenced in a study of blood T cell repertoires in COVID-19. Some clones are missing from TCRdb's copy, which holds only in-frame ones; the method was immunoSEQ multiplex PCR. The sample shows fewer than 450,000 clones, more than 75% of them seen only once. Sequenced sample: peripheral blood. These TCRs come from a woman under 30 who had recovered from COVID-19.

The V call is TRBV19, the J call TRBJ2-2; 10 bases line up with TRBD2. Germline values: CDR1 LNHDA, CDR2 SQIVND (reference sequence). This CDR3 region has 15 residues. With V trimmed by 4 bases and J by 8 bases, 7 bases remained unmatched. CDR3 DNA: TGTGCCAGTAGTACTAGCGGGAGTACTAGGGGGGAGCTGTTTTTT. Protein product: CASSTSGSTRGELFF.

The rearrangement links TRBV3-1 (or the pseudogene TRBV3-2) to TRBJ2-5, with TRBD2 matching over 9 bases. V lost 7 bases to trimming and J lost 5 bases; unmatched junction nucleotides: 20. This CDR3 spans 18 amino acids. Germline CDR1 and CDR2: LGHDT and YNNKEL (reference sequence). The CDR3 nucleotides read TGTGCCAGCAAGCTTCGGGAGCTAGCGGGGCCGGGGGGGGAGACCCAGTACTTC. This gives the protein CASKLRELAGPGGETQYF.

The CDR3 sequence: CASGGRGGNQPQHF. The CDR3 bases are TGTGCCAGCGGTGGAAGGGGCGGCAATCAGCCCCAGCATTTT. The V call is TRBV7-8, the J call TRBJ1-5, with D possibly being TRBD1 (5 bases). From germline, CDR1 is SGHVS and CDR2 FQNEAQ. V was pared by 8 bases and J by 2 bases, with 13 bases between. CDR3 size: 14 residues.

This clone was detected once. The rearrangement uses TRBV7-9 and TRBJ1-5; D might be TRBD1 (6 bases). V lost 10 bases, J lost 3 bases, and 10 bases lay in between. The CDR3 has 12 residues. Germline CDR1 reads SEHNR; CDR2 reads FQNEAQ (reference sequence). The CDR3 nucleotides are TGTGCCATTGGACAGTCCAATCAGCCCCAGCATTTT. It codes for CAIGQSNQPQHF.

This clone was observed a handful of times. V is TRBV3-1 (or the pseudogene TRBV3-2) and J is TRBJ1-1, with a weak D call TRBD1 (5 bases). The length of the CDR3 is 14 residues. V was trimmed by 9 bases and J by 2 bases, leaving 16 bases between them. CDR1 is LGHDT and CDR2 is YNNKEL in the germline V gene (reference sequence). The CDR3 sequence: CASAGGVLNTEAFF. The CDR3 DNA reads TGTGCCAGTGCGGGGGGGGTACTCAACACTGAAGCTTTCTTT.

The chain's CDR3 is CASSELAGGLGSETQYF. CDR3 DNA: TGTGCCAGCAGTGAACTAGCGGGAGGGCTTGGATCGGAGACCCAGTACTTC. The rearrangement joins TRBV6-1 to TRBJ2-5; 12 bases agree with TRBD2. The trim removed 2 bases at V and 5 bases at J, leaving 9 bases unmatched. This CDR3 comprises 17 residues. Germline assignment: CDR1 MNHNS and CDR2 SASEGT.

The chain is built from TRBV12-3 or TRBV12-4 and TRBJ1-1; the match to TRBD1 covers 9 bases. V was clipped by 6 bases and J by 6 bases; unmatched bases: 5. The CDR3 is made up of 13 amino acids. CDR3 protein: CASRADRGSEAFF. DNA for the CDR3: TGTGCCAGCAGAGCGGACAGGGGCTCTGAAGCTTTCTTT.

The V call is TRBV6-1, the J call TRBJ1-1; D is uncertain. V lost 3 bases, J lost 4 bases, and 9 bases lay in between. This CDR3 region has 13 residues. Germline CDR1 reads MNHNS; CDR2 reads SASEGT. CDR3 residues: CASSEEGSTEAFF. The CDR3 nucleotides are TGTGCCAGCAGTGAGGAGGGTTCCACTGAAGCTTTCTTT.

This sequence joins TRBV3-1 (or the pseudogene TRBV3-2) and TRBJ1-1; D gene ambiguous. This CDR3 has 15 residues. V lost 0 bases, J lost 7 bases, and 15 bases lay in between. CDR1 is LGHDT and CDR2 is YNNKEL in the germline V gene (reference sequence). Written as DNA, the CDR3 is TGTGCCAGCAGCCAAGAGGCCCTGCGGGAAGGTGAAGCTTTCTTT. Amino acid sequence: CASSQEALREGEAFF.

J is TRBJ2-7 and V is TRBV7-9, with D possibly matching TRBD1 (5 bases). CDR3 length: 13 residues. The germline gives CDR1 SEHNR, CDR2 FQNEAQ (reference sequence). V was clipped by 5 bases and J by 4 bases, with 12 bases between them. In nucleotides, the CDR3 is TGTGCCAGCAGCCTTCAGAAGGGGTACGAGCAGTACGTC. This sequence encodes CASSLQKGYEQYV.

The genes are TRBV5-5 and TRBJ1-2, with TRBD1 matching 7 bases. V shed 4 bases and J 10 bases; nucleotides not matched to a gene: 16. The germline gives CDR1 SGHKS, CDR2 YYEKEE (reference sequence). CDR3 length equals 15 residues. The CDR3 reads CASSPYRTGTVDYTF. CDR3 sequence (DNA): TGTGCCAGCAGCCCCTACCGGACAGGTACGGTAGACTACACCTTC.